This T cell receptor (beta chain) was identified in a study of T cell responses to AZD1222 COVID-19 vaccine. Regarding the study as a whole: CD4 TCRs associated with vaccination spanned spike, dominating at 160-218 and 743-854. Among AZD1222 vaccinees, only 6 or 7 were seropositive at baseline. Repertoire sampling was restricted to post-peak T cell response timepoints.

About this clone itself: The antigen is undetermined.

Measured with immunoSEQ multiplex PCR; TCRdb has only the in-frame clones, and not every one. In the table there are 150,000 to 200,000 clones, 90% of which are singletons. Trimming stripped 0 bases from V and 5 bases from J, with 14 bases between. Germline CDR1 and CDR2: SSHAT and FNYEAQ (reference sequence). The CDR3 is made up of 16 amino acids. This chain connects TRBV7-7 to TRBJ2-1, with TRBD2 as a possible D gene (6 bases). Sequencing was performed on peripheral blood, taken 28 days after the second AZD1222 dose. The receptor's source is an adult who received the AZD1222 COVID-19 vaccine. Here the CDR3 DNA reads TGTGCCAGCAGCTTAGCCCCGGGCGGGGCAGACAATGAGCAGTTCTTC. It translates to CASSLAPGGADNEQFF.